The clone carrying this T cell receptor beta chain was counted once. The sample belongs to a study of blood T cell repertoires in COVID-19. Study context: Acute and convalescent COVID-19 specimens originated in the United States, Italy and Spain. In each case, the material was cDNA or gDNA derived from T cells, B-cell-depleted T cells, or PBMCs.

Per the authors' pipeline: Estimates of nucleated cell counts were drawn from the amplification of reference gene primers. The method was immunoSEQ multiplex PCR; TCRdb's version includes in-frame clones alone and lacks a portion of them. V, J and clone size are those of that table, while D and trimming were read from the DNA. In the table there are some 74,000 clones, approximately 80% of which are singletons. CDR3 length equals 18 residues. Trimming took 5 bases from V and 0 from J, leaving 20 bases between them. CDR1 is MGHRA and CDR2 is YSYEKL in the germline V gene. The clonotype was recovered from a human donor in a cohort sampled during active COVID-19. Sequences were obtained from peripheral blood. The rearrangement links TRBV4-1 to TRBJ1-3, with TRBD1 as a possible D gene (5 bases). CDR3 residues: CASSERGSFMGSGNTIYF. In nucleotides, the CDR3 is TGCGCCAGCAGCGAGCGGGGCTCCTTTATGGGCTCTGGAAACACCATATATTTT.